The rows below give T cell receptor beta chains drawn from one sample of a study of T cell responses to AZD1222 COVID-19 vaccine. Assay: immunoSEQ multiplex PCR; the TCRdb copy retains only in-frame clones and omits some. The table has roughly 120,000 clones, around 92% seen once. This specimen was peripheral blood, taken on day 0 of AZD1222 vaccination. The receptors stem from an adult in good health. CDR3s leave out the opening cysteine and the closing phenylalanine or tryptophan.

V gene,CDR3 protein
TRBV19,ASSPAGIGTGELF
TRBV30,AWIGRDQPQH
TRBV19,ASSSAGRGTGELF
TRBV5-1,ASSLVNRGDTGELF
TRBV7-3,ASSLTGTGRAEQY
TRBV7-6,ASSGGTSGASMRQF
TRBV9,ASNGGLGTDTQY
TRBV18,ASSPAAGGSTPYEQY
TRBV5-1,ASTLYLIAGAHEQY
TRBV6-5,ASRVESRLF
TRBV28,ASSLSDRDYGYT
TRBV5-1,ASMVRGPNTDTQY
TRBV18,ASSPDRVEQY
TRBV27,ASKTLSRGDNQPQH
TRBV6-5,ATSGQGEGQPQH
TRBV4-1,ASSQIPTLAGGRTGELF
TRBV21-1,ASHISGTGPDTQY
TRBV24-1,ATSDLAPVSDTQY
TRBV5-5,ASSLDGASIDEQF
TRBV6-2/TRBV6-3,ASSYSTGTGYT
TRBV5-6,ASSLGSLDYT
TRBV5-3,ARSLVANEQF
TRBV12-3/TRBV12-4,ASRTVNTGELF
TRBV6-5,ASSYPLGGF
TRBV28,ASSFLVAVETQY
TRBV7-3,ASSLGPAGELF
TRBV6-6,ASSYSTGGGNQPQH
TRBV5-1,ASSLALGELF
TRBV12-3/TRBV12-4,ASSPGGNGYT
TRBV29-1,STSPGGNYGYT
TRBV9,ASSEGQGGGYT
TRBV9,ASSGGSGQANEKLF
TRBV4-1,ATRGEGSTYNEQF
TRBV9,ASSPRATDTQY
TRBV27,ASGGGRLGKLF
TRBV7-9,ASSPGAEETQY
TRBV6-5,ASSSGQGKSPLH
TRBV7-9,ASSPTDSSGYEQY